This T cell receptor beta chain was profiled in a study of blood T cell repertoires in COVID-19. There are 15 residues in the CDR3. CDR1 SGHRS and CDR2 YFSETQ come from the germline V gene. The V gene lost 2 bases and the J gene lost 0 bases, with 10 bases spanning the gap. In the original analysis: Reference gene primers were amplified, and this amplification served to estimate nucleated cell counts. Only in-frame clones appear in the TCRdb table, and some are missing; sequencing was by immunoSEQ multiplex PCR. The V and J calls and clone size come from that table; D and trimming were worked out from the DNA. The sample records about 170,000 clones, more than 75% being singletons.

Sequencing was carried out using peripheral blood. The receptor comes from a man in his fifties or sixties who had recovered from COVID-19. V gene TRBV5-1 combines with J gene TRBJ2-3; a possible D gene is TRBD1 (6 bases). CDR3 protein: CASSLSGHSTDTQYF. CDR3 sequence (DNA): TGCGCCAGCAGCTTATCGGGACACAGCACAGATACGCAGTATTTT. Variable domain in full (rest from reference TRBV5-1 and TRBJ2-3): KAGVTQTPRYLIKTRGQQVTLSCSPISGHRSVSWYQQTPGQGLQFLFEYFSETQRNKGNFPGRFSGRQFSNSRSEMNVSTLELGDSALYLCASSLSGHSTDTQYFGPGTRLTVL.